This entry lists 10 T cell receptor beta chains sequenced from one sample in a study of shared clonotypes between healthy human individuals. This table comes from immunoSEQ multiplex PCR, and its TCRdb copy is limited to in-frame clones, with some not included. The sample carries millions of clones, just over 90% recorded once. Sequences were obtained from naive CD4+ T cells sorted from blood. The subset denotes: CD45RA+ positively selected. These receptors were collected from a man younger than 35 in good health.

This clone has more than one count but fewer than ten. The sample carries other DNA sequences with the same CDR3. CDR3 bases: TGTGCCAGCTCACCGGGAGCTGAAGCTTTCTTT. This translates into CASSPGAEAFF. V and J are TRBV18 and TRBJ1-1, with D unresolved. Per the germline V gene, CDR1 is KGHSH and CDR2 is LQKENI. Trimming pared 3 bases from V and 6 bases from J, leaving 5 bases between. The CDR3 runs to 11 residues. Full variable domain (rest looked up from reference TRBV18 and TRBJ1-1): NAGVMQNPRHLVRRRGQEARLRCSPMKGHSHVYWYRQLPEEGLKFMVYLQKENIIDESGMPKERFSAEFPKEGPSILRIQQVVRGDSAAYFCASSPGAEAFFGQGTRLTVV.

This clone came up once. The chain couples TRBV6-6 to TRBJ2-5; no clear D gene. The germline V and J ends were trimmed by 6 bases and 5 bases, with 10 bases remaining between them. Looked up from germline, CDR1 is MNHNY and CDR2 is SVGAGI (reference sequence). The CDR3 contains 12 residues. In nucleotides, the CDR3 is TGTGCCAGCAGGAACCTTCTCGAGACCCAGTACTTC. Its translation: CASRNLLETQYF.

V usage is TRBV7-9 and J usage is TRBJ2-3; TRBD2 matches at 10 bases. Germline V CDR1 and CDR2: SEHNR, FQNEAQ (reference sequence). The CDR3 runs 16 residues. Unmatched junction bases numbered 6, after V lost 6 bases and J lost 0 bases. CDR3 bases: TGTGCCAGCAGGCGTACTAGCGGGACAAGCACAGATACGCAGTATTTT. Amino acid sequence: CASRRTSGTSTDTQYF. The whole variable domain, remainder taken from reference TRBV7-9 and TRBJ2-3, is DTGVSQNPRHKITKRGQNVTFRCDPISEHNRLYWYRQTLGQGPEFLTYFQNEAQLEKSRLLSDRFSAERPKGSFSTLEIQRTEQGDSAMYLCASRRTSGTSTDTQYFGPGTRLTVL.

The chain links TRBV29-1 to TRBJ2-7; 11 nucleotides match TRBD1. The CDR3 spans 13 residues. Germline V gene sequence: CDR1 SQVTM, CDR2 ANQGSEA. J gave up 2 bases and V 4 bases, and 1 base lay outside the gene matches. In DNA form, the CDR3 reads TGCAGCGTTGCGGGACAGGGGGCCTACGAGCAGTACTTC. It is translated as CSVAGQGAYEQYF.

The genes are TRBV7-2 and TRBJ2-3; D assignment may be TRBD1 or TRBD2 (5 bases each). The CDR3 covers 16 residues. V lost 0 bases and J 2 bases, leaving 12 bases between the germline ends. From germline, CDR1 is SGHTA and CDR2 FQGNSA. In DNA form, the CDR3 reads TGTGCCAGCAGCTTAGCGGCAGGGACCTACACAGATACGCAGTATTTT. This codes for CASSLAAGTYTDTQYF.

DNA of the CDR3: TGTGCCAGCAGTGATCGGACAGGGGTTGAGACCCAGTACTTC. Translated, it gives CASSDRTGVETQYF. The genes are TRBV28 and TRBJ2-5; TRBD1 matches 9 bases. CDR1 and CDR2 (germline): MDHEN, SYDVKM. The CDR3 is 14 residues long. V was pared by 5 bases and J by 5 bases, with 6 bases of the junction left unmatched.

The V gene is TRBV7-2, the J gene TRBJ1-5, with TRBD1 matching 8 bases. CDR3 length: 17 amino acids. CDR1 and CDR2 (germline): SGHTA, FQGNSA. The junction had 9 bases not matched to a gene; V was cut back by 5 bases and J by 0 bases. CDR3 bases: TGTGCCAGCAGCGCCCGGACAGGGACTTATAGCAATCAGCCCCAGCATTTT. Its protein product is CASSARTGTYSNQPQHF. The full variable domain, its missing parts supplied by reference TRBV7-2 and TRBJ1-5, is GAGVSQSPSNKVTEKGKDVELRCDPISGHTALYWYRQSLGQGLEFLIYFQGNSAPDKSGLPSDRFSAERTGGSVSTLTIQRTQQEDSAVYLCASSARTGTYSNQPQHFGDGTRLSIL.

In DNA form, the CDR3 reads TGTGCCAGCAGTGAATCCCAGGGAAGGACCGGGGAGCTGTTTTTT. It is translated as CASSESQGRTGELFF. J is TRBJ2-2 and V is TRBV6-1; D perhaps matches TRBD1 (5 bases). Germline values: CDR1 MNHNS, CDR2 SASEGT. The CDR3 has 15 amino acids. Trimming stripped 2 bases from V and 5 bases from J, with 12 bases between.

This clone was seen only a few times. The chain combines TRBV7-9 with TRBJ2-5, with unresolved D. Between the trimmed V and J ends, which lost 7 bases and 2 bases, there was a span of 5 bases. The CDR3 runs 11 residues. Germline values: CDR1 SEHNR, CDR2 FQNEAQ (reference sequence). The CDR3 region is CASTPQETQYF. CDR3 coding DNA: TGTGCCAGCACCCCACAAGAGACCCAGTACTTC.

The CDR3 DNA sequence: TGTGCCAGCAGTATACTGCTAGCGGGACTTGGCGAGCAGTACTTC. Protein sequence: CASSILLAGLGEQYF. This rearrangement joins TRBV2 to TRBJ2-7; 9 nucleotides match TRBD2. The CDR3 covers 15 residues. Per the germline V gene, CDR1 is SNHLY and CDR2 is FYNNEI. Trimming cost V 5 bases and J 6 bases; bases outside gene matches: 11.